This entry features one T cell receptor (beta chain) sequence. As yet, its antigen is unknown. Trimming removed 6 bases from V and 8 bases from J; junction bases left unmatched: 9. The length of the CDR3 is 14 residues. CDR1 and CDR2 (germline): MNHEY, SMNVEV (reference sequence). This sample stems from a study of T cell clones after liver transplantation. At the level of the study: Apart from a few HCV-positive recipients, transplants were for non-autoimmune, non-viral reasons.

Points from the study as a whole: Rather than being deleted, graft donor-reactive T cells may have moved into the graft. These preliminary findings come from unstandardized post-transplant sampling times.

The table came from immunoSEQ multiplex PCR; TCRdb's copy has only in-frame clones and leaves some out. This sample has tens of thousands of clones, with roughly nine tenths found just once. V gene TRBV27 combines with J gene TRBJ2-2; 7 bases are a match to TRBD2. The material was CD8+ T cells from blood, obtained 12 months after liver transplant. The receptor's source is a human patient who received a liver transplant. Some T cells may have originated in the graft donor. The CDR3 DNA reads TGTGCCAGCAGGGGTGGGGGAGGGCCTGGGGAGCTGTTTTTT. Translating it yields CASRGGGGPGELFF.